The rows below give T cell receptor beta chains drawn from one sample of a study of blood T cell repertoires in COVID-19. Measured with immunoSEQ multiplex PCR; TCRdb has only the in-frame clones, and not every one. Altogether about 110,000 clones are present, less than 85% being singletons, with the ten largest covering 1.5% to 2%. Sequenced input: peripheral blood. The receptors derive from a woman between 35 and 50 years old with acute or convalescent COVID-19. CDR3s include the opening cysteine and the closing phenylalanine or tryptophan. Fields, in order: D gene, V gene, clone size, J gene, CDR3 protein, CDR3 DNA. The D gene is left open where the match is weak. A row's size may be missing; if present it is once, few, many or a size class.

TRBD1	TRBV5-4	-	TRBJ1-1	CASSLKLGQGASEAFF	TGTGCCAGCAGCTTGAAATTAGGACAGGGGGCGAGTGAAGCTTTCTTT
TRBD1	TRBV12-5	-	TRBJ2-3	CASGLGRDRGTDTQYF	TGTGCTAGTGGTTTGGGCCGGGACAGGGGCACAGATACGCAGTATTTT
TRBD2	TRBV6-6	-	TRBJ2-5	CASSPSRLAGGETQYF	TGTGCCAGCTCCCCCTCCAGACTAGCGGGGGGAGAGACCCAGTACTTC
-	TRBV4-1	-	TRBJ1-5	CASSQELEWAQHF	TGCGCCAGCAGCCAAGAGTTGGAGTGGGCCCAGCATTTT
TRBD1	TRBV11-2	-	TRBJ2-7	CASSYTGDEQYF	TGTGCCAGCAGCTACACAGGGGACGAGCAGTACTTC
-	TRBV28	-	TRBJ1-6	CAGGSFSYNSPLHF	TGTGCAGGGGGTAGTTTCTCCTATAATTCACCCCTCCACTTT
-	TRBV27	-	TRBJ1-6	CASSFSVTGNSPLHF	TGTGCCAGCAGTTTTTCTGTTACAGGGAATTCACCCCTCCACTTT
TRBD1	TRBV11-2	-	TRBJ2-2	CASSLETGANTGELFF	TGTGCCAGCAGCTTAGAGACAGGGGCCAACACCGGGGAGCTGTTTTTT
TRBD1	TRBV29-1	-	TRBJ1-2	CSAAPWTGGNYGYTF	TGCAGCGCCGCCCCCTGGACAGGGGGAAACTATGGCTACACCTTC
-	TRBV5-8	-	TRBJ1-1	CASSFDPGTPNTEAFF	TGTGCCAGCAGCTTCGATCCTGGGACTCCGAACACTGAAGCTTTCTTT
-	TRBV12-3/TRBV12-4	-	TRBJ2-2	CASRGGPGELFF	TGTGCCAGCAGAGGGGGACCCGGGGAGCTGTTTTTT
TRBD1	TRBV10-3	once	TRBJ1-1	CATKITGESTEAFF	TGTGCCACCAAAATTACAGGGGAAAGCACTGAAGCTTTCTTT
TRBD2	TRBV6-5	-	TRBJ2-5	CASSYSGGETQYF	TGTGCCAGCAGTTACTCGGGGGGGGAGACCCAGTACTTC
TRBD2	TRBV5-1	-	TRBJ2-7	CASSLAALAGAEQYF	TGCGCCAGCAGCTTGGCCGCGCTAGCGGGGGCCGAGCAGTACTTC
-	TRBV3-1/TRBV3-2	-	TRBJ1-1	CASSQVFTGILNTEAFF	TGTGCCAGCAGCCAAGTATTCACAGGCATCCTGAACACTGAAGCTTTCTTT
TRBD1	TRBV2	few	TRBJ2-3	CASSSIGQGSPTDTQYF	TGTGCCAGCAGCTCAATTGGACAGGGATCCCCCACAGATACGCAGTATTTT
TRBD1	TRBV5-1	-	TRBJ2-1	CASSPGTGNLVNEQFF	TGCGCCAGCAGCCCGGGGACAGGGAATTTAGTCAATGAGCAGTTCTTC
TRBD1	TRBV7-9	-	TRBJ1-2	CASSSDRDLYGYTF	TGTGCCAGCAGCTCGGACAGGGACCTCTATGGCTACACCTTC
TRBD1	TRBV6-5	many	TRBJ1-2	CASSWDSQGGYGYTF	TGTGCCAGCAGCTGGGACAGCCAAGGTGGATATGGCTACACCTTC
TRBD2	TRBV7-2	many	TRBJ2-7	CASSVSGAANEQYF	TGTGCCAGCAGCGTTAGCGGGGCGGCTAACGAGCAGTACTTC
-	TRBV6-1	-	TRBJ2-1	CASSDPSFNEQFF	TGTGCCAGCAGTGATCCCAGTTTCAATGAGCAGTTCTTC
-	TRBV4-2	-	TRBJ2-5	CASSLYTGQETQYF	TGTGCCAGCAGCCTATATACTGGCCAAGAGACCCAGTACTTC
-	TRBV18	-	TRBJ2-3	CASSPPHRTDTQYF	TGTGCCAGCTCACCACCCCATCGGACAGATACGCAGTATTTT
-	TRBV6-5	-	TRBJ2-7	CASRTPGGLEQYF	TGTGCCAGCAGAACCCCCGGGGGGCTTGAGCAGTACTTC
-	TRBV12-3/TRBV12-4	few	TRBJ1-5	CASSLGQYQPQHF	TGTGCCAGCAGTTTGGGCCAATATCAGCCCCAGCATTTT
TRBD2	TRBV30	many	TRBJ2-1	CAWSGLAGSYNEQFF	TGTGCCTGGAGTGGCCTAGCGGGGTCCTACAATGAGCAGTTCTTC
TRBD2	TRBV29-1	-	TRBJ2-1	CSVRWTSGGQGEQFF	TGCAGCGTGAGATGGACTAGCGGGGGCCAGGGTGAGCAGTTCTTC
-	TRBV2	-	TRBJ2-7	CASSERLGQGYEQYF	TGTGCCAGCAGTGAAAGGTTGGGGCAGGGCTACGAGCAGTACTTC
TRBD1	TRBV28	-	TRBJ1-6	CASSLGLGTGAYNSPLHF	TGTGCCAGCAGCTTGGGGTTGGGAACAGGGGCTTACAATTCACCCCTCCACTTT
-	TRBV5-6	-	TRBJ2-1	CASSLMIGNNEQFF	TGTGCCAGCAGCTTGATGATTGGCAACAATGAGCAGTTCTTC